Reported below is one T cell receptor beta chain. The source of the sample is a study of OX40 agonist ivuxolimab in advanced cancers. Study background: Among those enrolled, mean age was around 60 years (range roughly 23 to 79) and about 81% were male.

V lost 6 bases to trimming and J lost 8 bases; unmatched junction nucleotides: 9. This CDR3 comprises 13 residues. Germline V gene data show CDR1 as SGHTA and CDR2 as FQGNSA. This table comes from immunoSEQ multiplex PCR, and its TCRdb copy is limited to in-frame clones, with some not included. Of approximately 66,000 clones in the sample, around 86% are singletons; the top ten hold around 1.2%. The clonotype originates from an adult with an advanced solid tumor such as melanoma, head and neck, liver or kidney cancer. V gene TRBV7-2 combines with J gene TRBJ1-2, with 7 bases aligning to TRBD1. The sample in question was CD4+ or CD8+ T cells sorted from blood, obtained in a trial of the OX40 agonist ivuxolimab. In DNA, the CDR3 is TGTGCCAGCAGTAAGGGGGCGGGGAGGGGCTACACCTTC. It yields the protein CASSKGAGRGYTF.